The source of this TCR beta chain is a study of T cells after posttransplantation cyclophosphamide. Clones were sequenced by immunoSEQ multiplex PCR, and TCRdb holds only the in-frame ones, with some missing. The repertoire holds 9,000 to 15,000 clones, about 1.9% seen once, with around 16% in the top ten. This clone has more than one count but fewer than ten. Treatment was busulfan-fludarabine conditioning, a marrow graft, and cyclophosphamide on days +3 and +4. The CDR3 length is 16 residues. The TCR was taken from a male patient in his thirties who received an allogeneic stem cell transplant from a related donor, was CMV-positive, and had no GVHD. The graft donor may account for some of the T cells. The starting material was PBMCs, obtained after allogeneic stem cell transplant with posttransplant cyclophosphamide. The chain links TRBV12-2 to TRBJ2-1; the table's D call TRBD2 went unverified against the DNA. TRBV12-2 is reported as a pseudogene. The CDR3 nucleotides read TGTGCAAGTCGCTTACTTACCGGGACTAGCGGGATAGGTGGGTTCTTC. As protein: CASRLLTGTSGIGGFF.